Below, one T cell receptor beta chain is given with its context. This entry belongs to a study of blood T cell repertoires in COVID-19. Across the whole study: COVID-19 samples, acute and convalescent, were from the United States, Italy and Spain. Nucleic acid was either cDNA or gDNA, and it came from T cells, B-cell-depleted T cells, or PBMCs.

In the authors' workflow: Estimates of nucleated cell counts were drawn from the amplification of reference gene primers. Sequencing used immunoSEQ multiplex PCR; TCRdb keeps in-frame clones, though not all of them. The V and J calls and the clone size are those of that table, but D and trimming were determined from the DNA. The sample has around 130,000 clones; over 75% are singletons. The germline gives CDR1 SGHTA, CDR2 FQGTGA. The CDR3 loop spans 14 amino acids. The J segment lost 4 bases and the V segment lost 1 base, leaving 3 bases of the junction unmatched. This chain links TRBV7-3 with TRBJ2-5; 7 positions agree with TRBD2. This receptor was obtained from a man aged 65 to 79 with active or convalescent COVID-19. What was sequenced was peripheral blood. This CDR3 reads CASSLNAGAETQYF. The CDR3 region has the DNA TGTGCCAGCAGCTTAAACGCGGGAGCAGAGACCCAGTACTTC.